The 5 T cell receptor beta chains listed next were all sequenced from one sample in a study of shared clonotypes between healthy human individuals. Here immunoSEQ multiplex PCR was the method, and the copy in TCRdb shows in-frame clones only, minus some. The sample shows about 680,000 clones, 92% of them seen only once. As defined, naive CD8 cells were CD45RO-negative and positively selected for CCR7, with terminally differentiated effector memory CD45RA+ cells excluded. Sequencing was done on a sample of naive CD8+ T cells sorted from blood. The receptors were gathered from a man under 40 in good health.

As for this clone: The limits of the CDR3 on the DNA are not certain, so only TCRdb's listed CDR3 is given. The CDR3 loop reads CASSSSYGTQKLFF. This chain links TRBV6-5 with TRBJ1-4. The CDR3 is 14 amino acids in total, end residues counted. In germline, CDR1 is MNHEY, CDR2 SVGAGI.

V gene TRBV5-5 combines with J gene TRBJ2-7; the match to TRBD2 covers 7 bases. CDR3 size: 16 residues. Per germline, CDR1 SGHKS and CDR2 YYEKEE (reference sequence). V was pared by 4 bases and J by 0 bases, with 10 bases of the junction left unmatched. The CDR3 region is CASSESSGYLSYEQYF. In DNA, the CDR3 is TGTGCCAGCAGCGAGTCTAGCGGATATCTCTCCTACGAGCAGTACTTC.

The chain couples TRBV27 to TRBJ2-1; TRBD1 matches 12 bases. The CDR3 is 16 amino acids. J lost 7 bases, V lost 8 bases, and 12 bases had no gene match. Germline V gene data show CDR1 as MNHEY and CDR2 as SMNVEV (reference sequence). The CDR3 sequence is CASVPYPGQGANEQFF. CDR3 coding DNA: TGTGCCAGCGTTCCTTATCCGGGACAGGGGGCGAATGAGCAGTTCTTC.

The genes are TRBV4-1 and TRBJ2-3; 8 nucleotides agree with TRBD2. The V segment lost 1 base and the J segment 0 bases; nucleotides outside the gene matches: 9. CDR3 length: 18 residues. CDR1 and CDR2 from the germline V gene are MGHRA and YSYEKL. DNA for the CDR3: TGCGCCAGCAGCCAAGCCCCTTTAGCGGGGAGAAGCACAGATACGCAGTATTTT. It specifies CASSQAPLAGRSTDTQYF.

The CDR3: CASSLENGQFHQPQHF. In DNA form, the CDR3 reads TGCGCCAGCAGCTTGGAAAACGGACAGTTTCATCAGCCCCAGCATTTT. The rearrangement links TRBV5-1 to TRBJ1-5; the D gene is possibly TRBD1 (6 bases). This CDR3 region has 16 residues. V dropped 0 bases and J dropped 5 bases, with 15 bases sitting between them. Looked up from germline, CDR1 is SGHRS and CDR2 is YFSETQ.